Listed here are 12 T cell receptor beta chains from one sample, sequenced in a study of T cells in Graves' hyperthyroidism and ophthalmopathy (dated by TCRdb to the late 2010s). Libraries were built with multiplex PCR. Reads for this sample came from an Illumina HiSeq 2000. TCR beta CDR3 regions were amplified from RNA transcripts. The first round of RT-PCR for the TCR CDR3 was performed with the HTBI primer set and the Qiagen OneStep RT-PCR kit. TCRdb handled the public reads itself, with Q25 trimming in fastp and clone calling in MiXCR, and kept productive beta chains. Identical CDR3 proteins give one entry, which carries the most common genes and DNA. A total of 200,000 to 250,000 distinct CDR3 sequences appear in this sample, about 15% of them only once. Together, the top ten hold under 65% of the sample. Sequencing used blood. These receptors were collected from a man aged 50 to 59 with Graves' hyperthyroidism.

This clonotype was seen ten or more times. CDR3 coding DNA: TGTGCCAGCAGTTTTTTCAATGAGCAGTTCTTC. Its translation: CASSFFNEQFF. The rearrangement uses TRBV7-2 and TRBJ2-1; no reliable D call. This CDR3 comprises 11 residues. V was clipped by 6 bases and J by 6 bases, with 6 bases between them. Germline CDR1 is SGHTA and CDR2 is FQGNSA.

This clonotype has at least ten counts. This chain connects TRBV5-8 to TRBJ1-1, with D perhaps TRBD1 (6 bases). Trimming removed 5 bases from V and 4 bases from J, with 15 bases in between. The CDR3 sequence is 14 residues long. The V gene's germline CDR1 is SGHTS and CDR2 YDEGEE. The DNA for the CDR3 is TGTGCCAGCAGGGATCCAGGGGTGCTCACTGAAGCTTTCTTT. Translating gives CASRDPGVLTEAFF. Complete variable domain (other parts from reference TRBV5-8 and TRBJ1-1): EAGVTQSPTHLIKTRGQQATLRCSPISGHTSVYWYQQALGLGLQFLLWYDEGEERNRGNFPPRFSGRQFPNYSSELNVNALELEDSALYLCASRDPGVLTEAFFGQGTRLTVV.

This clonotype was found many times. This chain links TRBV28 with TRBJ2-5; TRBD1 aligns across 8 bases. From germline, CDR1 is MDHEN and CDR2 SYDVKM. This CDR3 region has 12 residues. V shed 4 bases, J shed 7 bases, and the junction held 2 bases outside the gene matches. CDR3 bases: TGTGCCAGCAGTTCCCAGGGGGCGACCCAGTACTTC. It encodes CASSSQGATQYF.

This clonotype has just a few counts. Given a much more abundant clone one base away, this may be a read error. The chain carries TRBV6-1 and TRBJ1-1, with 8 bases that match TRBD1. The CDR3 covers 12 residues. V was clipped by 6 bases and J by 7 bases; unmatched bases: 4. CDR1 MNHNS and CDR2 SASEGT come from the germline V gene. The CDR3 protein is CASSFDRGEAFF. CDR3 nucleotide sequence: TGTGCCAGCAGCTTCGACAGGGGTGAAGCTTTCTTT.

This chain connects TRBV4-2 to TRBJ2-7; 10 nucleotides match TRBD1. The CDR3 is 16 amino acids. Per germline, CDR1 LGHNA and CDR2 YNFKEQ. J was trimmed by 3 bases and V by 1 base; bases with no gene match: 6. CDR3 coding DNA: TGTGCCAGCAGCCAAGGTCGACAGGGGGCGGGCTACGAGCAGTACTTC. This gives the protein CASSQGRQGAGYEQYF.

This clonotype was recorded many times. The chain uses TRBV7-6 and TRBJ2-1; perhaps D is TRBD1 or TRBD2 (5 bases each). The CDR3 totals 15 residues. CDR1 is SGHVS, CDR2 FNYEAQ, per germline. Trimming shortened V by 4 bases and J by 6 bases, and 16 bases separated the two germline ends. This chain's CDR3 is CASSSYHTRGNEQFF. DNA of the CDR3: TGTGCCAGCAGCTCCTATCACACGAGGGGCAATGAGCAGTTCTTC.

V usage is TRBV19 and J usage is TRBJ1-1, with 7 positions matching TRBD1. J gave up 5 bases and V 5 bases, and 17 bases lay outside the gene matches. Germline loops: CDR1 LNHDA, CDR2 SQIVND (reference sequence). The CDR3 spans 17 residues. The CDR3 region has the DNA TGTGCCAGTAGTCAACCGGGGGGGAGGGGGCTATTTACTGAAGCTTTCTTT. Protein product: CASSQPGGRGLFTEAFF.

At least ten counts were recorded for this clonotype. This chain's CDR3 is CASRQGTLEAFF. CDR3 DNA: TGTGCCAGCAGACAGGGGACTCTTGAAGCTTTCTTT. The chain uses TRBV6-2 or TRBV6-3 and TRBJ1-1; the match to TRBD1 covers 7 bases. Germline CDR1 MNHEY, CDR2 SVGEGT. This CDR3 has 12 residues. V shed 6 bases and J 7 bases; nucleotides not matched to a gene: 5.

The chain couples TRBV18 to TRBJ2-7, with 7 bases matching TRBD1. This CDR3 comprises 12 residues. Germline CDR1 KGHSH, CDR2 LQKENI. J lost 7 bases, V lost 6 bases, and 6 bases had no gene match. CDR3 loop: CASSRQGDEQYF. The DNA for the CDR3 is TGTGCCAGCTCGAGACAGGGTGATGAGCAGTACTTC. The entire variable domain, with the rest obtained from reference TRBV18 and TRBJ2-7, is as follows: NAGVMQNPRHLVRRRGQEARLRCSPMKGHSHVYWYRQLPEEGLKFMVYLQKENIIDESGMPKERFSAEFPKEGPSILRIQQVVRGDSAAYFCASSRQGDEQYFGPGTRLTVT.

V usage is TRBV2 and J usage is TRBJ2-7, with D tentatively TRBD2 (6 bases). Germline CDR1 is SNHLY and CDR2 is FYNNEI. This CDR3 is built from 16 residues. With 6 bases removed from V and 0 bases from J, the gap between germline ends came to 18 bases. CDR3 in DNA: TGTGCCAGCAGCGACGCGGGGCAGGTTCGCTCCTACGAGCAGTACTTC. Amino acid sequence: CASSDAGQVRSYEQYF.

About this clonotype: The CDR3 does not end in the conserved phenylalanine or tryptophan, so this is likely a read error. The chain combines TRBV12-3 or TRBV12-4 with TRBJ2-7; D unclear. Trimming removed 3 bases at V and 2 bases at J, with 8 bases between. The CDR3 spans 13 residues. The CDR3 region is CASSFLRAYEQYL. The CDR3 DNA follows: TGTGCCAGCAGTTTCCTAAGGGCCTACGAGCAGTACCTC.

In this sample, this clonotype turned up many times. CDR3 sequence (DNA): TGTGCCAGCAGCCCGAGTGCCCCGCGGGGTCGAGAGCAGTACTTC. Translated: CASSPSAPRGREQYF. The chain links TRBV7-3 to TRBJ2-7; the D gene is possibly TRBD2 (6 bases). V dropped 5 bases and J dropped 7 bases, with 21 bases sitting between them. CDR3 size: 15 residues. Germline V gene lookup returns CDR1 SGHTA and CDR2 FQGTGA.